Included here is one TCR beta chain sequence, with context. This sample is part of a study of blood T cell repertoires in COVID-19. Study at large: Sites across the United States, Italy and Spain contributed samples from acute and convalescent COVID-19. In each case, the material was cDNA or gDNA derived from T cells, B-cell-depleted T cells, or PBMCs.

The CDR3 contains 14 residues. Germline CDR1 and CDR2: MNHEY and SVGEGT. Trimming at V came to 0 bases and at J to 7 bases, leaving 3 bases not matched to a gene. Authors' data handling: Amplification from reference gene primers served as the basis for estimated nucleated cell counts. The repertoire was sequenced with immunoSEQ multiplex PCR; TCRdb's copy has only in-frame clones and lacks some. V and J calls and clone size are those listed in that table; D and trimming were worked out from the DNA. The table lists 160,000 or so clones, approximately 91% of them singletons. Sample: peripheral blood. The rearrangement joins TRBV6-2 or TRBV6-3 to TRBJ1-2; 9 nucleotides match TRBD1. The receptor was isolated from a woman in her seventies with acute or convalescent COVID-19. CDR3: CASSYSVTGGGYTF. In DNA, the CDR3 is TGTGCCAGCAGTTACTCGGTGACAGGGGGTGGCTACACCTTC.